The sequence of this T cell receptor (beta chain) was determined in a study of blood T cells in healthy people across ages (dated by TCRdb to 2013 to 2016). Notes on the research overall: In model experiments, template switching captured roughly one uniquely barcoded TCR beta cDNA molecule for every two T cells. The study measured age-related changes in TCR beta repertoire diversity using deep sequencing normalized with unique cDNA molecular identifiers. Donors were grouped into four age groups: young (average 16 years), middle-aged (39), aged (approximately 58) and long-lived (just over 80). Donors of different ages were randomly distributed across sequencing lanes to avoid experimental bias. The study analyzed two additional independent replicas of 1 million unique cDNA reads from the same blood draw for two donors, one aged 18 to 30 and one aged 80 or older. Results the study describes overall, beyond this receptor: The long-lived group showed more naive CD4+ T cells, fewer expanded clones and increased TCR diversity than the aged group, suggesting age selection. Total diversity estimates from one million sequenced T cells were considered lower bounds and underestimates. Observed TCR beta diversity per million T cells fell roughly linearly with age, and a significant reduction was already apparent by age around 36. The percentage of naive T cells measured by flow cytometry correlated strongly with observed TCR beta diversity. Because the CMV infection status of the donors was unknown, age-related changes in expanded clonotypes may potentially have been confounded. Because profiling used bulk unsorted PBMCs, naive and antigen-experienced compartments could not be compared conclusively.

In its sample, this clonotype was seen a few times. The antigen it binds to is not known. Base qualities are missing; no much larger clone stands one base away. The roughly 39 donors, aged about 6 to 95 years, were systemically healthy Caucasian individuals from Russia. Each donor gave around 9.9 milliliters of peripheral blood, collected into EDTA-treated Vacutainer tubes. Ficoll-Paque density-gradient centrifugation was used to isolate PBMCs, with at least 7 million per sample. Trizol reagent was used to extract total RNA from PBMCs, with at least 5 micrograms per sample. Naive CD45RAhigh/CD27high T cell percentages were measured by flow cytometry on a PBMC aliquot from every donor. The method was 5' RACE. TCRdb records Illumina HiSeq 2500 as the sequencer. A second PCR of about 6 to 11 cycles was run with a J-beta primer mix and a sample-barcoded 5' primer. Each TCR beta cDNA molecule received a unique molecular identifier from a template-switch 5' adaptor carrying 12 random nucleotides. At least 2.5 million CDR3-containing paired-end reads were obtained from each sample. First-strand cDNA was synthesized from all RNA with the Mint cDNA synthesis kit, primed by a TRBC-specific oligonucleotide. Following uracil-DNA glycosylase treatment, a first 18-cycle PCR with universal primers M1SS and BC2_uni_R was performed on all cDNA. In the source study's methods: Each sample was normalized by randomly selecting 1 million high-quality reads, each carrying a distinct molecular identifier. Reads with shared molecular identifiers were discarded instead of being binned into consensus sequences. MiTCR, set to a Q25 quality threshold and the strictest error-elimination algorithm, was used for CDR3 identification, clonotype clustering and error correction. A nonparametric unseen species model with Euler transformation was used to estimate a lower bound on total TCR beta diversity. TCRdb reran the public reads through fastp at Q25 and MiXCR, keeping productive beta chains. Each CDR3 protein appears once, grouped with its most common genes and DNA. These V and J calls derive from TCRdb rather than the authors' analysis. For this sample the table gives some 1.5 million distinct CDR3 sequences, of which approximately 30% were detected only once. The ten largest clonotypes hold about 8% of the sample.

The V end loses 4 bases and the J end loses 2 bases, and a stretch of 13 bases separates them. The CDR1 and CDR2 encoded by the germline V gene are SGHRS and YFSETQ. Including cysteine and phenylalanine, the CDR3 has 14 amino acids. Just CDR3 DNA is preserved here, 42 bases in frame from base 1. The V gene is TRBV5-1 and the J gene is TRBJ2-7; TRBD1 is perhaps the D gene, given 6 matching bases. The clonotype originates from a woman aged 25 to 39 in good health. Sequencing was carried out using blood. The nucleotides are TGCGCCAGCAGCCACCAGGGGTCCACCTACGAGCAGTACTTC. Translated, this is CASSHQGSTYEQYF.